The rows below give T cell receptor beta chains drawn from one sample of a study of neurological immune-mediated disorders. TCRdb re-called the 5' RACE reads through MiXCR, storing one row per CDR3 protein. The sample holds 84,000 or so distinct CDR3 sequences; around 4.5% are singletons and the top ten take less than 7.5%. The source material was PBMCs. These TCRs come from a woman aged 55-75 years with multiple sclerosis. Both conserved end residues are part of each CDR3. Fields, in order: V gene, D gene, J gene, clone size, CDR3 protein, CDR3 DNA. A D gene is named only where the DNA matches it firmly. For some rows the clone size is stated as once, few or many, or as a class when expanded; others skip it.

v_gene: TRBV28; d_gene: TRBD2; j_gene: TRBJ2-3; abundance: many; CDR3aa: CASSSNIAGGTDTQYF; CDR3nt: TGTGCCAGCAGTTCGAATATAGCGGGGGGCACAGATACGCAGTATTTT
v_gene: TRBV6-6; d_gene: .; j_gene: TRBJ1-4; abundance: many; CDR3aa: CASSYTRGAQLFF; CDR3nt: TGTGCCAGCAGTTACACCAGAGGGGCGCAACTGTTTTTT
v_gene: TRBV12-3/TRBV12-4; d_gene: .; j_gene: TRBJ1-1; abundance: many; CDR3aa: CASSLEGSEAFF; CDR3nt: TGTGCCAGCAGTTTAGAGGGATCTGAAGCTTTCTTT
v_gene: TRBV18; d_gene: .; j_gene: TRBJ2-1; abundance: many; CDR3aa: CASSPGPGRDNEQFF; CDR3nt: TGTGCCAGCTCACCAGGACCCGGACGGGACAATGAGCAGTTCTTC
v_gene: TRBV20-1; d_gene: TRBD1; j_gene: TRBJ1-6; abundance: many; CDR3aa: CSAGQARYSPLHF; CDR3nt: TGCAGTGCTGGACAGGCCAGGTATTCACCCCTCCACTTT
v_gene: TRBV20-1; d_gene: .; j_gene: TRBJ2-7; abundance: many; CDR3aa: CSAGPLVSSYEQYF; CDR3nt: TGCAGTGCTGGCCCCCTGGTTAGCTCCTACGAGCAGTACTTC
v_gene: TRBV2; d_gene: .; j_gene: TRBJ2-5; abundance: many; CDR3aa: CASSDPDVMQKETQYF; CDR3nt: TGTGCCAGCAGCGACCCGGACGTCATGCAGAAAGAGACCCAGTACTTC
v_gene: TRBV3-1; d_gene: .; j_gene: TRBJ1-5; abundance: many; CDR3aa: CASSPSPGVSNQPQHF; CDR3nt: TGTGCCAGCAGTCCCTCGCCAGGAGTTAGCAATCAGCCCCAGCATTTT
v_gene: TRBV20-1; d_gene: TRBD2; j_gene: TRBJ2-7; abundance: many; CDR3aa: CSAAAGASEEQYF; CDR3nt: TGCAGTGCTGCAGCGGGGGCCTCTGAGGAGCAGTACTTC
v_gene: TRBV12-3/TRBV12-4; d_gene: TRBD2; j_gene: TRBJ2-2; abundance: .; CDR3aa: CASSGLAGVNGELFF; CDR3nt: TGTGCCAGCAGTGGACTAGCGGGGGTAAACGGGGAGCTGTTTTTT
v_gene: TRBV7-9; d_gene: TRBD1; j_gene: TRBJ2-7; abundance: many; CDR3aa: CASSLTGTGLIPSSYEQYF; CDR3nt: TGTGCCAGCAGCCTAACAGGGACAGGGTTAATTCCCAGCTCCTACGAGCAGTACTTC
v_gene: TRBV5-1; d_gene: .; j_gene: TRBJ2-2; abundance: many; CDR3aa: CASSPDTGPGELFF; CDR3nt: TGCGCCAGCAGTCCCGATACAGGTCCCGGGGAGCTGTTTTTT
v_gene: TRBV11-3; d_gene: .; j_gene: TRBJ2-1; abundance: many; CDR3aa: CASSLEFSDNEQFF; CDR3nt: TGTGCCAGCAGCTTAGAGTTCTCGGACAATGAGCAGTTCTTC
v_gene: TRBV5-6; d_gene: .; j_gene: TRBJ1-1; abundance: many; CDR3aa: CASSLTQNTEAFF; CDR3nt: TGTGCCAGCAGCTTGACACAGAACACTGAAGCTTTCTTT
v_gene: TRBV3-1; d_gene: .; j_gene: TRBJ1-6; abundance: many; CDR3aa: CASSQVESPLHF; CDR3nt: TGTGCCAGCAGCCAAGTAGAGTCACCCCTCCACTTT
v_gene: TRBV7-9; d_gene: TRBD1; j_gene: TRBJ2-7; abundance: many; CDR3aa: CASSWGQGGDEQYF; CDR3nt: TGTGCCAGCAGCTGGGGACAGGGGGGAGACGAGCAGTACTTC
v_gene: TRBV5-6; d_gene: TRBD2; j_gene: TRBJ2-7; abundance: many; CDR3aa: CASSLALAGTTRQYF; CDR3nt: TGTGCCAGCAGCTTGGCACTAGCGGGGACTACGAGGCAGTACTTC
v_gene: TRBV21-1; d_gene: .; j_gene: TRBJ1-1; abundance: many; CDR3aa: CASSHKLTGAAFTEAFF; CDR3nt: TGTGCCAGCAGCCACAAACTGACAGGGGCCGCCTTCACTGAAGCTTTCTTT
v_gene: TRBV27; d_gene: .; j_gene: TRBJ1-2; abundance: many; CDR3aa: CASSLSRGLDGYTF; CDR3nt: TGTGCCAGCAGTTTATCGCGGGGGCTGGATGGCTACACCTTC
v_gene: TRBV4-1; d_gene: TRBD1; j_gene: TRBJ1-6; abundance: many; CDR3aa: CASSGGTGRNSPLHF; CDR3nt: TGCGCCAGCAGCGGGGGGACAGGGCGTAATTCACCCCTCCACTTT
v_gene: TRBV20-1; d_gene: .; j_gene: TRBJ1-5; abundance: many; CDR3aa: CSATNAPGYGQPQHF; CDR3nt: TGCAGTGCCACAAACGCCCCAGGGTATGGCCAGCCCCAGCATTTT
v_gene: TRBV5-1; d_gene: .; j_gene: TRBJ2-2; abundance: many; CDR3aa: CASSGRPRSTGELFF; CDR3nt: TGCGCCAGCAGCGGCCGGCCGAGGAGCACCGGGGAGCTGTTTTTT